Presented here are 25 T cell receptor beta chains from one specimen sequenced in a study of graft-versus-host responses after intestinal transplantation (dated by TCRdb to about 2021). Libraries came from the immunoSEQ multiplex PCR assay. Held by TCRdb, this immuneACCESS table contains in-frame sequences only and omits some clones. Under half of the omission traces to an unresolved V gene where checked; the cause of the rest is unknown. In all, the sample holds about 97,000 clones, and roughly 90% of those were seen once. The ten biggest clones cover about 16% of the sample. Sequencing used PBMCs, obtained approximately 420 days after intestinal transplant. These receptors all come from a human patient who received an intestinal transplant, so some T cells may come from the graft donor.

This sequence joins TRBV5-1 and TRBJ2-7; maybe TRBD1 (6 bases). The germline V gene has CDR1 SGHRS and CDR2 YFSETQ. The CDR3 spans 19 residues. V lost 0 bases and J lost 2, with 24 bases in between. CDR3 in DNA: TGCGCCAGCAGCTTGGTAAGTTTCGTTCGGGACACAGCCCCCTACGAGCAGTACTTC. It codes for CASSLVSFVRDTAPYEQYF.

This CDR3 is CASSAGTASYEQYF. CDR3 coding DNA: TGCGCCAGCAGCGCCGGGACAGCCTCCTACGAGCAGTACTTC. The genes are TRBV5-1 and TRBJ2-7; 7 bases fit TRBD1. Germline loops: CDR1 SGHRS, CDR2 YFSETQ. V lost 4 bases, J lost 0 bases, and 4 bases stayed unmatched. The CDR3 has 14 residues.

V is TRBV4-1 and J is TRBJ1-3; D ambiguous. The CDR3 is 15 amino acids. Germline V gene lookup returns CDR1 MGHRA and CDR2 YSYEKL. V was trimmed by 1 base and J by 0 bases, leaving 7 bases between them. In DNA, the CDR3 is TGCGCCAGCAGCCAAGTAGGGCTCTCTGGAAACACCATATATTTT. It yields the protein CASSQVGLSGNTIYF.

The chain recombines TRBV5-4 with TRBJ2-3; D uncertain. Trimming pared 0 bases from V and 3 bases from J, leaving 5 bases between. Germline V gene lookup returns CDR1 SGHNT and CDR2 YYREEE (reference sequence). The CDR3 extends over 13 amino acids. The CDR3 loop is CASSLGTTDTQYF. CDR3 bases: TGTGCCAGCAGCTTGGGGACGACAGATACGCAGTATTTT.

This sequence joins TRBV5-1 and TRBJ1-1, with 9 bases lining up with TRBD1. Germline V gene data show CDR1 as SGHRS and CDR2 as YFSETQ. This CDR3 has 16 amino acids. Unmatched junction bases numbered 9, after V lost 1 base and J lost 5 bases. CDR3 DNA: TGCGCCAGCAGCTTGACTGCCCCCGGACAGGGGACTGAAGCTTTCTTT. Its protein product is CASSLTAPGQGTEAFF.

The rearrangement links TRBV6-5 to TRBJ1-2, with TRBD1 matching over 7 bases. Germline CDR1 is MNHEY and CDR2 is SVGAGI. The CDR3 is made up of 13 amino acids. V was clipped by 7 bases and J by 5 bases; unmatched bases: 7. The CDR3 sequence is CASKPGTVYGYTF. The CDR3 DNA reads TGTGCCAGCAAACCGGGGACAGTTTATGGCTACACCTTC.

The chain recombines TRBV7-6 with TRBJ2-2; D is perhaps TRBD1 or TRBD2 (5 bases each). In germline, CDR1 is SGHVS, CDR2 FNYEAQ. V lost 0 bases, J lost 3 bases, and 11 bases lay in between. This CDR3 spans 16 amino acids. DNA of the CDR3: TGTGCCAGCAGCTTAGCGCGGGCAGGGTACACCGGGGAGCTGTTTTTT. Protein sequence: CASSLARAGYTGELFF.

This clone came up a few times. This chain joins TRBV7-2 and TRBJ2-7; 9 bases are a match to TRBD2. Trimming removed 1 base from V and 4 bases from J; junction bases left unmatched: 11. The germline gives CDR1 SGHTA, CDR2 FQGNSA. The CDR3 contains 17 residues. This chain's CDR3 is CASSLGWLAGLGYEQYF. The CDR3 DNA follows: TGTGCCAGCAGCTTAGGGTGGCTAGCGGGGCTTGGGTACGAGCAGTACTTC.

The chain couples TRBV18 to TRBJ1-1, with 7 bases identical to TRBD1. The CDR3 loop spans 18 amino acids. J gave up 3 bases and V 2 bases, and 15 bases lay outside the gene matches. Germline CDR1 KGHSH, CDR2 LQKENI. CDR3 amino acids: CASSPAQGKGGRYTEAFF. CDR3 sequence (DNA): TGTGCCAGCTCACCAGCACAGGGGAAGGGTGGTAGGTACACTGAAGCTTTCTTT.

About this clone: The missing conserved phenylalanine or tryptophan at the end of this CDR3 makes a read error likely. Because the CDR3's place on the DNA is in doubt, the DNA is left out and the CDR3 is given as listed by TCRdb. The chain recombines TRBV10-1 with TRBJ2-6; TRBD1 reflects the table's D call only, with no check against the DNA. Germline assignment: CDR1 WNHNN and CDR2 SYGVQD (reference sequence). The CDR3 is 10 amino acids in total, end residues counted. The CDR3 loop is CASTRVGQEG.

The chain has TRBV2 and TRBJ2-5; D is ambiguous. Germline values: CDR1 SNHLY, CDR2 FYNNEI. The V end lost 3 bases, the J end lost 4 bases, and 6 bases lay between the germline ends. CDR3 length equals 12 residues. Here the CDR3 DNA reads TGTGCCAGCAGTGATAGGGCAGAGACCCAGTACTTC. Translating gives CASSDRAETQYF. The full variable domain, rest sourced from reference TRBV2 and TRBJ2-5, is EPEVTQTPSHQVTQMGQEVILRCVPISNHLYFYWYRQILGQKVEFLVSFYNNEISEKSEIFDDQFSVERPDGSNFTLKIRSTKLEDSAMYFCASSDRAETQYFGPGTRLLVL.

V is TRBV7-9 and J is TRBJ2-7; D uncertain. Trimming left V 2 bases short and J 3 bases short, with 17 bases between. This CDR3 is 16 amino acids long. Germline-derived CDR1 and CDR2 are SEHNR and FQNEAQ (reference sequence). For the CDR3, the DNA is TGTGCCAGCAGCTTACTGGGTACTGGATATGGCTACGAGCAGTACTTC. This codes for CASSLLGTGYGYEQYF.

This chain connects TRBV2 to TRBJ2-1, with 7 nucleotides matching TRBD1. J gave up 6 bases and V 7 bases, and 12 bases lay outside the gene matches. Germline lookup yields CDR1 SNHLY and CDR2 FYNNEI. The CDR3 length is 15 residues. In DNA, the CDR3 is TGTGCCAGCATAGGGACCACAGGGGCGGTCAATGAGCAGTTCTTC. Translation gives CASIGTTGAVNEQFF.

This clone came up once. This rearrangement joins TRBV9 to TRBJ1-6; D is uncertain. V lost 0 bases and J 10 bases, leaving 11 bases between the germline ends. The CDR3 consists of 14 residues. Germline CDR1 is SGDLS and CDR2 is YYNGEE. The CDR3: CASSVEAMGSPLHF. CDR3 coding DNA: TGTGCCAGCAGCGTAGAGGCTATGGGATCACCCCTCCACTTT.

The chain recombines TRBV12-5 with TRBJ1-1, with 7 nucleotides matching TRBD1. Germline CDR1 reads LGHNT; CDR2 reads FRNRAP. This CDR3 spans 14 amino acids. V dropped 1 base and J dropped 6; count of bases not matched to a gene: 5. CDR3 in DNA: TGTGCTAGTGGTTTGGCCCGACAGGGAGCTGAAGCTTTCTTT. This encodes CASGLARQGAEAFF.

This chain uses TRBV19 with TRBJ2-1, with 9 nucleotides matching TRBD2. Germline V gives CDR1 LNHDA, CDR2 SQIVND (reference sequence). The CDR3 consists of 13 residues. V was clipped by 5 bases and J by 9 bases; unmatched bases: 5. The CDR3 is CASSATSGLEQFF. CDR3 DNA: TGTGCCAGTAGTGCGACTAGCGGTCTTGAGCAGTTCTTC.

The DNA of the CDR3 is TGTGCCAGCTCAGAGGCCTACGAGCAGTACTTC. It translates to CASSEAYEQYF. The J gene is TRBJ2-7, the V gene TRBV18; no clear D. The germline CDR1 and CDR2 sequences are KGHSH and LQKENI. This CDR3 is built from 11 residues. V was trimmed by 5 bases and J by 2 bases, leaving 4 bases between them.

As DNA, the CDR3 is TGTGCCAGCAGCCCCCGGGGGCCTCCCGGGGAGCTGTTTTTT. This translates into CASSPRGPPGELFF. The gene calls are TRBV5-8 and TRBJ2-2; D may correspond to TRBD1 or TRBD2 (6 bases each). Trimming took 4 bases from V and 6 from J, leaving 13 bases between them. There are 14 residues in the CDR3. Per the germline V gene, CDR1 is SGHTS and CDR2 is YDEGEE.

This clone occurred once. The V call is TRBV7-9, the J call TRBJ1-2; tentative D call: TRBD1 (6 bases). This CDR3 contains 14 residues. From germline, CDR1 is SEHNR and CDR2 FQNEAQ (reference sequence). Deletions cut 1 base from V and 3 bases from J, with 9 bases between. The CDR3 loop reads CASSLGGADYGYTF. In DNA, the CDR3 is TGTGCCAGCAGCTTAGGGGGGGCGGACTATGGCTACACCTTC.

V is TRBV6-6 and J is TRBJ1-4, with TRBD1 as a possible D gene (5 bases). Germline V gene lookup returns CDR1 MNHNY and CDR2 SVGAGI (reference sequence). Trimming stripped 0 bases from V and 3 bases from J, with 8 bases between. This CDR3 is 15 amino acids long. Written as DNA, the CDR3 is TGTGCCAGCAGTTACTCGGGGACTGCTAATGAAAAACTGTTTTTT. It translates to CASSYSGTANEKLFF.

A single count supports this clone. A read error may produce the germline difference seen at one junction end. V usage is TRBV19 and J usage is TRBJ2-3; TRBD2 matches 11 bases. Germline V gene sequence: CDR1 LNHDA, CDR2 SQIVND (reference sequence). The CDR3 sequence is 14 residues long. The CDR3 DNA is TGTGCCAGTAATATAGCGGGGGGGGCAGATACGCAGTATTTT. Its translation is CASNIAGGADTQYF.

The V gene is TRBV6-4, the J gene TRBJ2-6; tentative D call: TRBD2 (6 bases). The CDR3 loop spans 16 amino acids. CDR1 is MRHNA and CDR2 is SNTAGT in the germline V gene. Trimming shortened V by 3 bases and J by 0 bases, and 9 bases separated the two germline ends. CDR3 loop: CASSEVGSSGANVLTF. DNA for the CDR3: TGTGCCAGCAGTGAGGTCGGGAGCTCTGGGGCCAACGTCCTGACTTTC.

This clone was found once. The chain is built from TRBV9 and TRBJ1-2; a possible D gene is TRBD1 (6 bases). Germline V CDR1 and CDR2: SGDLS, YYNGEE. CDR3 length: 16 amino acids. V lost 0 bases to trimming and J lost 8 bases, with 20 bases between them. The CDR3 DNA sequence: TGTGCCAGCAGCGTAGGGGCAGGGGCCGACCTCGGGGGCTACACCTTC. Amino acids: CASSVGAGADLGGYTF.

The chain links TRBV6-6 to TRBJ1-6; D call uncertain. This CDR3 contains 13 residues. Germline CDR1 MNHNY, CDR2 SVGAGI (reference sequence). V dropped 6 bases and J dropped 7 bases, with 10 bases sitting between them. The CDR3 region has the DNA TGTGCCAGCAGAGTCGGTTTCAATTCACCCCTCCACTTT. Protein product: CASRVGFNSPLHF.

The V gene is TRBV6-5, the J gene TRBJ2-7; D might be TRBD1 (5 bases). Germline V CDR1 and CDR2: MNHEY, SVGAGI. This CDR3 is built from 14 residues. Between the trimmed V and J ends, which lost 0 bases and 1 base, there was a span of 7 bases. The CDR3 sequence: CASSYSDSSYEQYF. In nucleotides, the CDR3 is TGTGCCAGCAGTTACTCCGACAGTTCCTACGAGCAGTACTTC.